This entry lists 29 T cell receptor beta chains sequenced from one sample in a study of vaccination effects on CD4 cells after COVID-19. Antigens of these TCRs are unknown. Method: immunoSEQ multiplex PCR; TCRdb's copy keeps in-frame clones and lacks some. The table has about 57,000 clones, around 84% seen once. CD4+ T cells were isolated after less than 13 days of culture. BNT162b2 vaccine or mRNA-1273 vaccine was given to participants in two doses. The material was CD4+ T cells from PBMCs cultured without peptide, obtained after COVID-19 vaccination. Source of these receptors: a human donor who received a COVID-19 vaccine.

The chain uses TRBV4-2 and TRBJ1-6; D gene unclear. The CDR3 has 17 amino acids. The V end lost 1 base, the J end lost 4 bases, and 14 bases lay between the germline ends. CDR1 is LGHNA and CDR2 is YNFKEQ in the germline V gene. This CDR3 reads CASSQVGRADYNSPLHF. Here the CDR3 DNA reads TGTGCCAGCAGCCAAGTCGGACGGGCGGATTATAATTCACCCCTCCACTTT.

This clone occurred a few times. The CDR3 DNA follows: TGTGCCAGCAGCTTGCAAGGCGGACAGCCCCAGCATTTT. It codes for CASSLQGGQPQHF. The rearrangement uses TRBV5-4 and TRBJ1-5; D is undetermined. The V gene's germline CDR1 is SGHNT and CDR2 YYREEE (reference sequence). The CDR3 loop spans 13 amino acids. V lost 1 base and J lost 7, with 9 bases in between.

The chain links TRBV7-8 to TRBJ2-1; D might be TRBD1 or TRBD2, each matching 5 bases. Germline lookup yields CDR1 SGHVS and CDR2 FQNEAQ. Trimming shortened V by 8 bases and J by 11 bases, and 19 bases separated the two germline ends. The CDR3 loop spans 13 amino acids. Here the CDR3 reads CASGHIGSAKQFF. For the CDR3, the DNA is TGTGCCAGCGGACACATTGGTAGCGCAAAGCAGTTCTTC.

This clone was detected only a few times. This rearrangement joins TRBV29-1 to TRBJ1-3, with D possibly matching TRBD1 (6 bases). With 5 bases removed from V and 3 bases from J, the gap between germline ends came to 11 bases. Germline CDR1 reads SQVTM; CDR2 reads ANQGSEA. CDR3 length: 13 amino acids. CDR3 DNA: TGCAGCGTTCAGGGGTACAGTGGAAACACCATATATTTT. This translates into CSVQGYSGNTIYF.

V is TRBV27 and J is TRBJ2-7; unclear D gene. CDR3 length equals 13 residues. Trimming pared 5 bases from V and 4 bases from J, leaving 12 bases between. Germline V gene lookup returns CDR1 MNHEY and CDR2 SMNVEV (reference sequence). The CDR3 DNA reads as TGTGCCAGCAGTCCACCGGGCGCGTACGAGCAGTACTTC. Its translation: CASSPPGAYEQYF.

The rearrangement links TRBV12-3 or TRBV12-4 to TRBJ2-7, with 8 bases aligning to TRBD1. This CDR3 has 12 amino acids. With 6 bases clipped from V and 9 bases from J, the junction kept 7 bases outside the gene matches. Here the CDR3 DNA reads TGTGCCAGCAGATGGGCAGGGGGCGGGCAGTACTTC. It specifies CASRWAGGGQYF.

This clone came up once. This rearrangement joins TRBV28 to TRBJ2-1; D is unclear. The V and J ends lost 6 bases and 8 bases respectively, with 8 bases between them. This CDR3 spans 11 amino acids. CDR1 is MDHEN and CDR2 is SYDVKM in the germline V gene. The CDR3 protein is CASRLWDEQFF. Written as DNA, the CDR3 is TGTGCCAGCAGACTGTGGGATGAGCAGTTCTTC.

This chain links TRBV6-5 with TRBJ1-5, with D maybe TRBD1 (5 bases). The CDR3 consists of 12 residues. V lost 5 bases to trimming and J lost 6 bases, with 8 bases between them. The germline V gene encodes CDR1 MNHEY and CDR2 SVGAGI. The CDR3: CASSPGRQPQHF. CDR3 bases: TGTGCCAGCAGTCCAGGGCGTCAGCCCCAGCATTTT.

This rearrangement joins TRBV5-1 to TRBJ1-2, with unresolved D. From germline, CDR1 is SGHRS and CDR2 YFSETQ. This CDR3 has 15 residues. V was shortened by 4 bases and J by 7 bases, with 20 bases between the two germline ends. CDR3 DNA sequence: TGCGCCAGCAGCCCCTCGGGCTCTGAAGGCGGTGGCTACACCTTC. Translating it yields CASSPSGSEGGGYTF.

The V and J genes are TRBV6-8 and TRBJ2-7, with 7 bases identical to TRBD1. V was pared by 0 bases and J by 0 bases, with 8 bases of the junction left unmatched. The germline gives CDR1 MNHGY, CDR2 SAAAGT. The CDR3 contains 17 residues. DNA of the CDR3: TGTGCCAGCAGTTACTCCCCGGGACAGTCGAGCTCCTACGAGCAGTACTTC. It translates to CASSYSPGQSSSYEQYF.

In its sample, this clone was seen a few times. The rearrangement uses TRBV6-1 and TRBJ2-5; maybe TRBD1 (6 bases). Germline values: CDR1 MNHNS, CDR2 SASEGT. The ends were cut back, 4 bases at V and 4 bases at J, with 19 bases in the middle. The CDR3 has 16 amino acids. Here the CDR3 DNA reads TGTGCCAGCAGTGCAATGGAACAGGGTAGGGGAGAGACCCAGTACTTC. Amino acid sequence: CASSAMEQGRGETQYF.

The genes are TRBV9 and TRBJ1-1; 7 nucleotides line up with TRBD1. The V gene end was trimmed by 0 bases and the J gene end by 5 bases; junction bases not matched to a gene: 10. CDR3 length: 16 amino acids. Germline V gene data show CDR1 as SGDLS and CDR2 as YYNGEE. This chain's CDR3 is CASSVVQGEVGTEAFF. Written as DNA, the CDR3 is TGTGCCAGCAGCGTAGTTCAGGGGGAGGTGGGTACTGAAGCTTTCTTT.

The chain uses TRBV7-9 and TRBJ1-3; TRBD1 matches at 7 bases. The trim removed 2 bases at V and 0 bases at J, leaving 13 bases unmatched. CDR3 length: 19 residues. CDR1 is SEHNR, CDR2 FQNEAQ, per germline (reference sequence). The CDR3 here is CASSLMQGVLGGSGNTIYF. The CDR3 nucleotides read TGTGCCAGCAGCTTAATGCAGGGGGTCCTAGGGGGCTCTGGAAACACCATATATTTT.

The chain employs TRBV2 and TRBJ2-7, with 8 bases that match TRBD1. V trimming: 4 bases; J trimming: 1 base; junction bases outside the gene matches: 6. The CDR3 consists of 15 residues. Germline loops: CDR1 SNHLY, CDR2 FYNNEI. The CDR3 nucleotides read TGTGCCAGCAGTGCTAGACAGGGGAGATCCTACGAGCAGTACTTC. The encoded protein is CASSARQGRSYEQYF.

This chain links TRBV5-6 with TRBJ2-7; D unresolved. V gave up 3 bases and J gave up 3 bases, with 10 bases separating them. CDR1 SGHDT and CDR2 YYEEEE come from the germline V gene. The CDR3 sequence is 13 residues long. Here the CDR3 DNA reads TGTGCCAGCAGCTCACAAGCTTACTACGAGCAGTACTTC. This encodes CASSSQAYYEQYF.

In this sample, this clone turned up once. The V gene is TRBV6-5, the J gene TRBJ1-4, with 8 bases that match TRBD1. The CDR3 totals 14 residues. Losses at the gene ends were 4 bases for V and 7 bases for J; bases not matched to a gene: 5. Germline V CDR1 and CDR2: MNHEY, SVGAGI. This chain's CDR3 is CASSSTGVGEKLFF. The DNA for the CDR3 is TGTGCCAGCAGTTCGACAGGGGTGGGTGAAAAACTGTTTTTT.

This chain links TRBV6-5 with TRBJ1-5; D gene unclear. Germline V gene data show CDR1 as MNHEY and CDR2 as SVGAGI. The V gene lost 5 bases and the J gene lost 0 bases, with 8 bases spanning the gap. There are 14 residues in the CDR3. In DNA form, the CDR3 reads TGTGCCAGCAGTCTAGGGTCTAGCAATCAGCCCCAGCATTTT. It translates to CASSLGSSNQPQHF.

This chain joins TRBV20-1 and TRBJ1-2; D call uncertain. V lost 5 bases, J lost 5 bases, and 9 bases lay in between. CDR1 and CDR2 (germline): DFQATT, SNEGSKA (reference sequence). The CDR3 has 11 residues. In nucleotides, the CDR3 is TGCAGTGCTCGCCTTGGGTATGGCTACACCTTC. Translating it yields CSARLGYGYTF.

This clone appeared a few times. The rearrangement links TRBV5-6 to TRBJ1-2; D is uncertain. Trimming stripped 3 bases from V and 1 base from J, with 7 bases between. CDR3 length: 13 amino acids. Germline V gives CDR1 SGHDT, CDR2 YYEEEE. CDR3 sequence: CASSSQYNYGYTF. CDR3 sequence (DNA): TGTGCCAGCAGCTCCCAATATAACTATGGCTACACCTTC.

This clone was counted a few times. The chain has TRBV28 and TRBJ1-2; 10 nucleotides line up with TRBD1. J was trimmed by 4 bases and V by 4 bases; bases with no gene match: 0. The CDR3 contains 13 residues. The V gene's germline CDR1 is MDHEN and CDR2 SYDVKM. The CDR3 sequence: CASSWDRGYGYTF. The CDR3 DNA reads as TGTGCCAGCAGTTGGGACAGGGGCTATGGCTACACCTTC.

This chain joins TRBV27 and TRBJ1-2; a weak D match, TRBD1 (5 bases). Trimming shortened V by 3 bases and J by 3 bases, and 8 bases separated the two germline ends. CDR1 MNHEY and CDR2 SMNVEV come from the germline V gene (reference sequence). The CDR3 sequence is 13 residues long. CDR3 sequence reads: CASSFDSDYGYTF. The CDR3 DNA is TGTGCCAGCAGTTTTGACAGCGACTATGGCTACACCTTC.

The rearrangement joins TRBV7-2 to TRBJ2-2, with TRBD2 matching 8 bases. The J segment lost 3 bases and the V segment lost 5 bases, leaving 11 bases of the junction unmatched. This CDR3 contains 17 residues. The germline gives CDR1 SGHTA, CDR2 FQGNSA. The CDR3 sequence: CASSRWTGGPDTGELFF. The CDR3 nucleotides read TGTGCCAGCAGCCGTTGGACGGGGGGGCCCGACACCGGGGAGCTGTTTTTT.

CDR3 sequence: CASSLQGARGYTF. CDR3 DNA sequence: TGTGCCAGCAGCCTACAGGGGGCGCGAGGCTACACCTTC. The V and J genes are TRBV28 and TRBJ1-2; 9 bases agree with TRBD1. Germline V gives CDR1 MDHEN, CDR2 SYDVKM. Trimming cost V 6 bases and J 8 bases; bases outside gene matches: 7. This CDR3 spans 13 amino acids.

The chain is built from TRBV7-9 and TRBJ1-4, with 10 bases that match TRBD1. Losses at the gene ends were 5 bases for V and 3 bases for J; bases not matched to a gene: 6. The CDR3 is 16 residues long. CDR1 and CDR2 from the germline V gene are SEHNR and FQNEAQ (reference sequence). DNA of the CDR3: TGTGCCAGCAGCCACGACAGGGGGCCGGCTAATGAAAAACTGTTTTTT. This translates into CASSHDRGPANEKLFF.

V is TRBV9 and J is TRBJ2-1; 16 bases agree with TRBD2. J lost 4 bases, V lost 7 bases, and 8 bases had no gene match. The CDR3 loop spans 17 amino acids. Germline lookup yields CDR1 SGDLS and CDR2 YYNGEE. CDR3 residues: CASGGTSGRDRYNEQFF. For the CDR3, the DNA is TGTGCCAGCGGCGGGACTAGCGGGAGGGATAGATACAATGAGCAGTTCTTC.

This rearrangement joins TRBV12-3 or TRBV12-4 to TRBJ2-7; D unclear. With 2 bases removed from V and 7 bases from J, the gap between germline ends came to 9 bases. The CDR3 extends over 12 amino acids. CDR3 coding DNA: TGTGCCAGCAGTTTACGGAAGCTGGAGCAGTACTTC. Its protein is CASSLRKLEQYF.

This chain connects TRBV24-1 to TRBJ2-7; perhaps TRBD1 as D (5 bases). The germline V and J ends were trimmed by 3 bases and 3 bases, with 11 bases remaining between them. CDR3 length: 14 amino acids. Germline V CDR1 and CDR2: KGHDR, SFDVKD. The DNA for the CDR3 is TGTGCCACCAGTGATGCAGGAAGGGGCTACGAGCAGTACTTC. This encodes CATSDAGRGYEQYF.

The table lists this clone with a few counts. This sequence joins TRBV4-1 and TRBJ1-1, with no clear D. The CDR3 spans 17 residues. In germline, CDR1 is MGHRA, CDR2 YSYEKL. Between the trimmed V and J ends, which lost 4 bases and 1 base, there was a span of 19 bases. CDR3 loop: CASSPNPAKGGNTEAFF. The CDR3 region has the DNA TGCGCCAGCAGCCCCAACCCGGCGAAGGGAGGGAACACTGAAGCTTTCTTT.

V and J are TRBV28 and TRBJ1-2, with 7 bases fitting TRBD1. Germline V gene sequence: CDR1 MDHEN, CDR2 SYDVKM. This CDR3 has 14 amino acids. V was pared by 6 bases and J by 2 bases, with 6 bases of the junction left unmatched. The CDR3 reads CASRFTGANYGYTF. The CDR3 coding sequence is TGTGCCAGCAGGTTCACAGGGGCGAACTATGGCTACACCTTC.